The entry below gives a single T cell receptor beta chain sequence along with its context. Antigen unknown. Per sample, at least 6 micrograms of total RNA were extracted. The record originates from a study of blood T cells in healthy people across ages. General study points: Without sorted subsets, naive and antigen-experienced compartments could not be conclusively compared. Naive CD4+ cell counts and diversity both ran higher in long-lived than in aged donors.

The use of a sample-barcoded 5' primer and a J-beta primer mix characterized a second PCR of roughly 7 to 11 cycles. Tags on each cDNA molecule came from a template-switch adaptor with 12 random nucleotides. TCRdb used MiXCR to reprocess the 5' RACE reads, holding one entry per CDR3 protein. The data contain about 640,000 distinct CDR3 sequences, around 54% of them singletons. Trimming left V 7 bases short and J 0 bases short, with 13 bases between. The CDR3 contains 14 residues. Per the germline V gene, CDR1 is ENHRY and CDR2 is SYGVKD. The clonotype originates from a man in his fifties or sixties in good health. Input material: blood. The V call is TRBV10-3, the J call TRBJ2-7; D possibly corresponds to TRBD2 (6 bases). CDR3 region: CAINGGGDSYEQYF. CDR3 nucleotides: TGTGCCATCAACGGTGGCGGGGACTCCTACGAGCAGTACTTC.